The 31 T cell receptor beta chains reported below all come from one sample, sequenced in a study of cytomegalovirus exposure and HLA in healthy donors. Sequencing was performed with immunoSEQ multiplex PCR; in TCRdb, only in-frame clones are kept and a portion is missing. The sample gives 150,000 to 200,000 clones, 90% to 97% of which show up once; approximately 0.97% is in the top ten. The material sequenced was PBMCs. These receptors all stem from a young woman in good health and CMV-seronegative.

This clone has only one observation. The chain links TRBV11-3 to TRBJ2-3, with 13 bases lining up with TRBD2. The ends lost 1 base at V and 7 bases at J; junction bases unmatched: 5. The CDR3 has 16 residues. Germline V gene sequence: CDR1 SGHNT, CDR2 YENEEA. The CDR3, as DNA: TGTGCCAGCAGCTTAGCGACTAGCGGGGGGCGCCATACGCAGTATTTT. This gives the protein CASSLATSGGRHTQYF.

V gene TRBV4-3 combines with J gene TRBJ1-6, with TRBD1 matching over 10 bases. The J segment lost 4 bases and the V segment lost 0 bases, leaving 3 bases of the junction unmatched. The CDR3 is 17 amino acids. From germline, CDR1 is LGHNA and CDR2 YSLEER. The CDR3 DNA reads TGCGCCAGCAGCCAAGAGACAGGGGGCACATATAATTCACCCCTCCACTTT. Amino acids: CASSQETGGTYNSPLHF.

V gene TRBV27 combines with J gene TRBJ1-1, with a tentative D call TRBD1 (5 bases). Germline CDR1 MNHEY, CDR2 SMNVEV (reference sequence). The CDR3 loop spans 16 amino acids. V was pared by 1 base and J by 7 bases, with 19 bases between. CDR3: CASSLLPRANTNEAFF. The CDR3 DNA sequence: TGTGCCAGCAGTTTATTACCCAGGGCGAATACTAATGAAGCTTTCTTT.

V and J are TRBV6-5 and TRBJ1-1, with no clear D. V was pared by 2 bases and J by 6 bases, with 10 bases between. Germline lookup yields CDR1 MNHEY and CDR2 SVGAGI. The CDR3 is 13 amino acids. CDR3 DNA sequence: TGTGCCAGCAGTTACGAGCGGGGTGCTGAAGCTTTCTTT. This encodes CASSYERGAEAFF.

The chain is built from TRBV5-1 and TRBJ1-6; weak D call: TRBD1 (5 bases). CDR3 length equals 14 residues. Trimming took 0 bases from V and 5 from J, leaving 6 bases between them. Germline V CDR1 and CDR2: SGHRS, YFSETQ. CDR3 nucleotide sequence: TGCGCCAGCAGCTTGGGACAGAATAATTCACCCCTCCACTTT. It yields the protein CASSLGQNNSPLHF.

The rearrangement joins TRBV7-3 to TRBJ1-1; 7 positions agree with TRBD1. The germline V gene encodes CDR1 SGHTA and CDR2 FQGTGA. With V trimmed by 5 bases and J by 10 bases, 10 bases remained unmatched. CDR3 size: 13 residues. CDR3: CASSRTTGQRAFF. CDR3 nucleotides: TGTGCCAGCAGCCGAACGACAGGGCAACGAGCTTTCTTT.

The CDR3 nucleotides read TGTGCCAGCAGCCAAGGAGGGCCCCTCCACTTT. It specifies CASSQGGPLHF. V usage is TRBV14 and J usage is TRBJ1-6; D gene ambiguous. Germline CDR1 SGHDN, CDR2 FVKESK. The V gene lost 1 base and the J gene lost 13 bases, with 5 bases spanning the gap. This CDR3 is 11 amino acids long.

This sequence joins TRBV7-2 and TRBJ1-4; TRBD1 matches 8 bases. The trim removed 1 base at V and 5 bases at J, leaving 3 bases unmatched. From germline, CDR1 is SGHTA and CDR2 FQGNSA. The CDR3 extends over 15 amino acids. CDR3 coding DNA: TGTGCCAGCAGCTTAGGGGGACAGGCCAATGAAAAACTGTTTTTT. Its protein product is CASSLGGQANEKLFF.

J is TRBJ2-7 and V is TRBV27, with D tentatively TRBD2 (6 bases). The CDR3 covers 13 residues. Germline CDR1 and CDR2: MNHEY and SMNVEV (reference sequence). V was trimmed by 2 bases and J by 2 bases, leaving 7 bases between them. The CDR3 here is CASSLGRTYEQYF. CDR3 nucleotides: TGTGCCAGCAGTTTAGGGAGGACCTACGAGCAGTACTTC.

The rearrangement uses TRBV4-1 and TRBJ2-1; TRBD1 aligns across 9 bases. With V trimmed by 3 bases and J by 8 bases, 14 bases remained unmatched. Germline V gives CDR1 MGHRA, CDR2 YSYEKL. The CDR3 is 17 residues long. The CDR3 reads CASSQSPGQGWLDEQFF. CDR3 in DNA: TGCGCCAGCAGCCAGTCTCCGGGACAGGGCTGGTTGGATGAGCAGTTCTTC.

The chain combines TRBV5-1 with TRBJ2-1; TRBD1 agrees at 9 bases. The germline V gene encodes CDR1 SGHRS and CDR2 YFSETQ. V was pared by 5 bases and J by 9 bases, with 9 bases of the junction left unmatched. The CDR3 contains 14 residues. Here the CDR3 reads CASRITGGTGEQFF. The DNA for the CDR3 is TGCGCCAGCAGGATTACAGGGGGCACAGGTGAGCAGTTCTTC.

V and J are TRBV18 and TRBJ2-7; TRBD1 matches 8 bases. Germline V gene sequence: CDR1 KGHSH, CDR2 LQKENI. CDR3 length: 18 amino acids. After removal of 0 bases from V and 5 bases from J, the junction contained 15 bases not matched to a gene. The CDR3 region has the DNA TGTGCCAGCTCACCACCGTCCAGGGGGCGAATGGGTAGTGACGAGCAGTACTTC. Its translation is CASSPPSRGRMGSDEQYF.

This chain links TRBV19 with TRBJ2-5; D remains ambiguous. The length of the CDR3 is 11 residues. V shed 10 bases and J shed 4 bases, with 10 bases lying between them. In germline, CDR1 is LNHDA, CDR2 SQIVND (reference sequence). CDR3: CATFSGETQYF. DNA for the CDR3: TGTGCCACGTTCTCGGGAGAGACCCAGTACTTC.

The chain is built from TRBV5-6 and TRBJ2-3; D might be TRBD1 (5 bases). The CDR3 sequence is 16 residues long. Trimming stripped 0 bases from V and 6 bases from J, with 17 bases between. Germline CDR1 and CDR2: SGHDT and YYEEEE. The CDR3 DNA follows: TGTGCCAGCAGCTTGGCCGGCAGGGCTGATATTGATACGCAGTATTTT. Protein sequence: CASSLAGRADIDTQYF.

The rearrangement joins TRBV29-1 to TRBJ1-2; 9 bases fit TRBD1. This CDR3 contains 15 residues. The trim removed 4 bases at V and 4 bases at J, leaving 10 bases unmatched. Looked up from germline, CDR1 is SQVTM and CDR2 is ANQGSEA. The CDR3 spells CSVGFPGQGLYGYTF. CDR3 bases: TGCAGCGTTGGATTTCCGGGACAGGGTCTCTATGGCTACACCTTC.

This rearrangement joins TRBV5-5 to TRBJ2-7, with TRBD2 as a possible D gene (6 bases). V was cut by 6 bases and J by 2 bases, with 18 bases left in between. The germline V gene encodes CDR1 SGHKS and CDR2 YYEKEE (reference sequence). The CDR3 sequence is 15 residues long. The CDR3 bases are TGTGCCAGCAACCAACCCGGGACTCTGACCTACGAGCAGTACTTC. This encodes CASNQPGTLTYEQYF.

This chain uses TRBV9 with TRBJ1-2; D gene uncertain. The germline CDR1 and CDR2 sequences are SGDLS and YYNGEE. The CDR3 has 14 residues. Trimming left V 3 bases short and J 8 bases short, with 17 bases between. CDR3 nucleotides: TGTGCCAGCAGCGAGGCGGGAAGCTCTAAAGGCTACACCTTC. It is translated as CASSEAGSSKGYTF.

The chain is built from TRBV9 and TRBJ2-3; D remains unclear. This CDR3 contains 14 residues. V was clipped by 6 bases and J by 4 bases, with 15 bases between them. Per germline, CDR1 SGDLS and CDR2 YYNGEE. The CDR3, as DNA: TGTGCCAGCAACCGAATGCAGTTCGCAGATACGCAGTATTTT. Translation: CASNRMQFADTQYF.

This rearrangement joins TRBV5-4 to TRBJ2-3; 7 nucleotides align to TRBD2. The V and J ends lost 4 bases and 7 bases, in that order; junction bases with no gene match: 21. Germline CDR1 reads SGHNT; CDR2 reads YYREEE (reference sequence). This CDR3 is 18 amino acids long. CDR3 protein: CASSTPRADSGVPYTQYF. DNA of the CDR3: TGTGCCAGCAGCACACCTAGGGCCGACAGCGGGGTCCCATATACGCAGTATTTT.

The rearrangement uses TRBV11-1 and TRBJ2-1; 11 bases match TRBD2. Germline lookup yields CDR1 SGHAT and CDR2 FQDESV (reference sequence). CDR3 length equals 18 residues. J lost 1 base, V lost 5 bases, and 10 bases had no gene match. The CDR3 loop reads CASSTRSSGGVSYNEQFF. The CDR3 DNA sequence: TGTGCCAGCAGCACGCGGAGTAGCGGGGGGGTTTCCTACAATGAGCAGTTCTTC.

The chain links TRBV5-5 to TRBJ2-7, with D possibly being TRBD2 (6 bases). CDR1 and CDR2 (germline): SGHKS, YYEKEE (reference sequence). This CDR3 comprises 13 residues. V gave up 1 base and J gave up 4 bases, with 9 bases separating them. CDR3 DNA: TGTGCCAGCAGCTTGTTGGAGGGGTACGAGCAGTACTTC. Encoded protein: CASSLLEGYEQYF. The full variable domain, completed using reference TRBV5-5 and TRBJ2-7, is DAGVTQSPTHLIKTRGQQVTLRCSPISGHKSVSWYQQVLGQGPQFIFQYYEKEERGRGNFPDRFSARQFPNYSSELNVNALLLGDSALYLCASSLLEGYEQYFGPGTRLTVT.

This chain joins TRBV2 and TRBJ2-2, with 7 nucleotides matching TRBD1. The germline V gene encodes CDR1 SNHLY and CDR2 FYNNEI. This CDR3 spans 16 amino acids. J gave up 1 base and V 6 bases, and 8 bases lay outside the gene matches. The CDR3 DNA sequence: TGTGCCAGCAGGCGACAGGGTCAGCTGAACACCGGGGAGCTGTTTTTT. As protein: CASRRQGQLNTGELFF. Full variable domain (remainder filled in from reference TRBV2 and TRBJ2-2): EPEVTQTPSHQVTQMGQEVILRCVPISNHLYFYWYRQILGQKVEFLVSFYNNEISEKSEIFDDQFSVERPDGSNFTLKIRSTKLEDSAMYFCASRRQGQLNTGELFFGEGSRLTVL.

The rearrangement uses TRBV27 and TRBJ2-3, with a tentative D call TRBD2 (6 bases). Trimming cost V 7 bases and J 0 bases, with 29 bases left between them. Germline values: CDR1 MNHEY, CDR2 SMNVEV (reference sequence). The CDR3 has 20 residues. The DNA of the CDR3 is TGTGCCAGCACCAGTAGCATGCGGGGTTTCGGGTATACGAGCACAGATACGCAGTATTTT. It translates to CASTSSMRGFGYTSTDTQYF.

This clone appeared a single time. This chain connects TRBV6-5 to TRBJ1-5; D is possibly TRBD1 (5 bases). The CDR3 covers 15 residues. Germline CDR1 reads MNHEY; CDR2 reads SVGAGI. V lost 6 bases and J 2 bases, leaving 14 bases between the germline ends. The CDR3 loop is CASRSGGAGNQPQHF. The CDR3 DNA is TGTGCCAGCAGAAGCGGGGGAGCTGGCAATCAGCCCCAGCATTTT.

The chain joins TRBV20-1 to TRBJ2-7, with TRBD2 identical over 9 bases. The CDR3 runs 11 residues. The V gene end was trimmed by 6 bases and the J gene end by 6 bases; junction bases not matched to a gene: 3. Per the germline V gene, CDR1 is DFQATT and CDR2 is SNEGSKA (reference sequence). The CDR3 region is CSARLAAEQYF. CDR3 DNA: TGCAGTGCCAGACTAGCGGCCGAGCAGTACTTC.

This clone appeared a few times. CDR3 in amino acids: CASSFGTGDGYTF. The CDR3 DNA reads as TGTGCCAGCAGTTTCGGGACAGGGGATGGCTACACCTTC. The chain couples TRBV6-5 to TRBJ1-2; 10 nucleotides align to TRBD1. The CDR3 runs to 13 residues. V lost 4 bases, J lost 6 bases, and 2 bases stayed unmatched. Germline V CDR1 and CDR2: MNHEY, SVGAGI.

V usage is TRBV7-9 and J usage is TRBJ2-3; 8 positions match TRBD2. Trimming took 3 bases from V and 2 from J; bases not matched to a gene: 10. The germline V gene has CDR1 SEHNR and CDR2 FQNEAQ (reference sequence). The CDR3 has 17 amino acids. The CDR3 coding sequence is TGTGCCAGCAGCTTCGACGTCCGGGGGGGAACCACAGATACGCAGTATTTT. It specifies CASSFDVRGGTTDTQYF.

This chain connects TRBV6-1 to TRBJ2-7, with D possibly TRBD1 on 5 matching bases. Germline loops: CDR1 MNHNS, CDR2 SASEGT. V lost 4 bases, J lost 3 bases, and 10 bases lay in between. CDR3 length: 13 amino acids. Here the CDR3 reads CASSVGAFYEQYF. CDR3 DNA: TGTGCCAGCAGTGTTGGGGCTTTCTACGAGCAGTACTTC.

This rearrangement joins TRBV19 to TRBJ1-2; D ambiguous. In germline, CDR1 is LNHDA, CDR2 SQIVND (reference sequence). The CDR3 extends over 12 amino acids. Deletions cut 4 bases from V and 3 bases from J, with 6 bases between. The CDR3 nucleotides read TGTGCCAGTAGTAGTTCAGACTATGGCTACACCTTC. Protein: CASSSSDYGYTF.

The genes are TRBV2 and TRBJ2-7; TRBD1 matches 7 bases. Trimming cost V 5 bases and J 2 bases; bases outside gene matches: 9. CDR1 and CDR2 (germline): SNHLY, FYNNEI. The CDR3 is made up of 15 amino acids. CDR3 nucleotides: TGTGCCAGCAGTCCCGGACAGGCGCGTACCTACGAGCAGTACTTC. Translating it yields CASSPGQARTYEQYF.

The CDR3 DNA reads as TGTGCCAGCTCACCCGAAAAGGGACTAGCGGTGAACACCGGGGAGCTGTTTTTT. It yields the protein CASSPEKGLAVNTGELFF. The chain recombines TRBV18 with TRBJ2-2; TRBD2 agrees at 11 bases. J was trimmed by 1 base and V by 3 bases; bases with no gene match: 7. This CDR3 region has 18 residues. Germline lookup yields CDR1 KGHSH and CDR2 LQKENI.